These 5 T cell receptor beta chains were all obtained from the same sample, sequenced in a study of OX40 agonist ivuxolimab in advanced cancers. The library relied on the immunoSEQ multiplex PCR assay. Drawn from immuneACCESS, this table holds only the in-frame rearrangements with V and J called that TCRdb kept. Clones are partly lost; checked studies trace under half to an unresolved V gene and leave the rest unexplained. The table for this sample lists tens of thousands of clones; 88% of them were counted only once. Less than 0.85% of the sample goes to the ten largest clones. The source was CD4+ or CD8+ T cells sorted from blood, collected in a trial of the OX40 agonist ivuxolimab. All receptors derive from an adult with an advanced solid tumor such as melanoma, head and neck, liver or kidney cancer.

Sample share makes this clone medium-sized. The rearrangement uses TRBV9 and TRBJ2-2, with no clear D. Germline V gene lookup returns CDR1 SGDLS and CDR2 YYNGEE. The ends were cut back, 0 bases at V and 4 bases at J, with 4 bases in the middle. The CDR3 spans 13 residues. CDR3 sequence: CASSVGRTGELFF. In nucleotides, the CDR3 is TGTGCCAGCAGCGTAGGTCGCACCGGGGAGCTGTTTTTT. Full variable domain (missing parts from reference TRBV9 and TRBJ2-2): DSGVTQTPKHLITATGQRVTLRCSPRSGDLSVYWYQQSLDQGLQFLIQYYNGEERAKGNILERFSAQQFPDLHSELNLSSLELGDSALYFCASSVGRTGELFFGEGSRLTVL.

This chain uses TRBV27 with TRBJ2-7; no reliable D call. CDR1 and CDR2 from the germline V gene are MNHEY and SMNVEV (reference sequence). Deletions cut 3 bases from V and 0 bases from J, with 6 bases between. There are 13 residues in the CDR3. The CDR3 nucleotides read TGTGCCAGCAGTTTTACAGCCTCCTACGAGCAGTACTTC. As protein: CASSFTASYEQYF.

The V gene is TRBV28, the J gene TRBJ2-1; 9 positions match TRBD2. Unmatched junction bases numbered 18, after V lost 7 bases and J lost 2 bases. Germline assignment: CDR1 MDHEN and CDR2 SYDVKM. The CDR3 runs 19 residues. The CDR3: CASIRRGGVAGDPYNEQFF. The CDR3 nucleotides are TGTGCCAGCATCCGCCGGGGTGGGGTAGCGGGAGACCCCTACAATGAGCAGTTCTTC.

The chain carries TRBV11-2 and TRBJ2-7; TRBD2 matches 7 bases. CDR1 is SGHAT, CDR2 FQNNGV, per germline. Losses at the gene ends were 0 bases for V and 2 bases for J; bases not matched to a gene: 7. CDR3 length: 16 amino acids. Here the CDR3 DNA reads TGTGCCAGCAGCTTAGAGACCAGCGGGAACCCCTACGAGCAGTACTTC. It codes for CASSLETSGNPYEQYF.

This sequence joins TRBV9 and TRBJ1-3; D remains ambiguous. V lost 4 bases to trimming and J lost 9 bases, with 11 bases between them. This CDR3 is built from 12 residues. Looked up from germline, CDR1 is SGDLS and CDR2 is YYNGEE. The chain's CDR3 is CASSPSLSTIYF. CDR3 nucleotide sequence: TGTGCCAGCAGCCCATCACTCAGCACCATATATTTT.